These 20 T cell receptor beta chains originate from one sample sequenced in a study of molecular identifiers for immune sequencing clone quantification. A single record per CDR3 protein comes from TCRdb applying MiXCR to the PCR reads. The table includes under 650,000 distinct CDR3 sequences, approximately 20% detected once. Sequenced sample: naive CD8+ T cells from blood, with Jurkat cell RNA spiked in. Subset in this sample: FACS-sorted CD8+CD4-CCR7+CD45RA+ naive T cells. These receptors were collected from a human donor in good health. Some libraries in this study had Jurkat cell RNA spiked in.

This clonotype was recorded many times. The chain employs TRBV4-2 and TRBJ2-7; D unresolved. The CDR3 is 12 residues long. V was cut by 4 bases and J by 5 bases, with 9 bases left in between. CDR1 is LGHNA and CDR2 is YNFKEQ in the germline V gene. The CDR3 nucleotides are TGTGCCAGCAGCCCGGGTGAACACGAGCAGTACTTC. This gives the protein CASSPGEHEQYF.

This clonotype came up many times. The chain has TRBV4-3 and TRBJ2-7; unclear D gene. The germline V gene has CDR1 LGHNA and CDR2 YSLEER. This CDR3 spans 14 amino acids. With 0 bases removed from V and 4 bases from J, the gap between germline ends came to 10 bases. This CDR3 is CASSQDFGRYEQYF. CDR3 sequence (DNA): TGCGCCAGCAGCCAAGATTTCGGGCGGTACGAGCAGTACTTC.

Worth noting for this clonotype: A much larger clone lies one base from this, so it may be a read error. The chain uses TRBV25-1 and TRBJ2-7; D is uncertain. This CDR3 has 11 amino acids. Between the trimmed V and J ends, which lost 4 bases and 9 bases, there was a span of 10 bases. CDR1 is MGHDK, CDR2 SYGVNS, per germline. The CDR3 sequence is CASSVTWGQYF. In DNA, the CDR3 is TGTGCCAGCAGTGTCACGTGGGGGCAGTACTTC.

As regards this clonotype: A read error is possible here, since a much larger clone lies one base away. The CDR3: CASSITASSYNEQSF. The CDR3 DNA reads TGTGCCAGTAGTATTACAGCGTCCTCCTACAATGAGCAGTCCTTC. V is TRBV19 and J is TRBJ2-1, with no clear D. CDR1 and CDR2 (germline): LNHDA, SQIVND (reference sequence). This CDR3 region has 15 residues.

The chain is built from TRBV27 and TRBJ1-3; D uncertain. CDR1 is MNHEY, CDR2 SMNVEV, per germline (reference sequence). The CDR3 runs to 16 residues. With 5 bases removed from V and 0 bases from J, the gap between germline ends came to 14 bases. The CDR3: CASSPSPPPSGNTIYF. In nucleotides, the CDR3 is TGTGCCAGCAGTCCCAGTCCCCCACCCTCTGGAAACACCATATATTTT.

This clonotype was found once. The chain employs TRBV10-1 and TRBJ2-7; 9 bases are shared with TRBD2. V lost 4 bases and J lost 3; bases outside the gene matches: 7. Germline CDR1 and CDR2: WNHNN and SYGVQD (reference sequence). The CDR3 loop spans 15 amino acids. CDR3 sequence (DNA): TGCGCCAGCAGTGCCCGGCTAGCGGGGAACTACGAGCAGTACTTC. Translating it yields CASSARLAGNYEQYF.

Regarding this clonotype: It may be a read error: a sequence one base away is much more abundant. The chain couples TRBV11-2 to TRBJ2-4; D unclear. Per the germline V gene, CDR1 is SGHAT and CDR2 is FQNNGV. CDR3 length: 15 residues. Trimming took off 3 bases at V and 0 bases at J, with 9 bases between the two ends. The CDR3 region is CASSFSKRAKNIQYF. Here the CDR3 DNA reads TGTGCCAGCAGCTTTAGTAAACGAGCCAAAAACATTCAGTACTTC. Complete variable domain (other parts from reference TRBV11-2 and TRBJ2-4): EAGVAQSPRYKIIEKRQSVAFWCNPISGHATLYWYQQILGQGPKLLIQFQNNGVVDDSQLPKDRFSAERLKGVDSTLKIQPAKLEDSAVYLCASSFSKRAKNIQYFGAGTRLSVL.

This clonotype was observed many times. The V call is TRBV7-9, the J call TRBJ2-7, with 9 bases matching TRBD2. The V gene end was trimmed by 0 bases and the J gene end by 6 bases; junction bases not matched to a gene: 3. The germline V gene encodes CDR1 SEHNR and CDR2 FQNEAQ (reference sequence). The CDR3 covers 14 residues. DNA of the CDR3: TGTGCCAGCAGCTTAGCGGGACTAGCTGCCGAGCAGTACTTC. This translates into CASSLAGLAAEQYF.

The J gene is TRBJ2-1, the V gene TRBV7-9; 9 positions match TRBD2. The CDR3 totals 17 residues. Germline CDR1 reads SEHNR; CDR2 reads FQNEAQ (reference sequence). V trimming: 1 base; J trimming: 8 bases; junction bases outside the gene matches: 12. CDR3 DNA: TGTGCCAGCAGCTTAGATAGCGGGGGTCCTGAGGGCCATGAGCAGTTCTTC. It specifies CASSLDSGGPEGHEQFF.

This clonotype was counted ten times or more. The J gene is TRBJ1-1, the V gene TRBV29-1; 9 bases agree with TRBD1. This CDR3 has 13 amino acids. Looked up from germline, CDR1 is SQVTM and CDR2 is ANQGSEA. V gave up 6 bases and J gave up 0 bases; unmatched junction bases: 2. CDR3 sequence: CSVWTGVNTEAFF. CDR3 in DNA: TGCAGCGTGTGGACAGGGGTGAACACTGAAGCTTTCTTT.

This clonotype was detected ten times or more. The chain has TRBV4-3 and TRBJ2-7; D is perhaps TRBD2 (6 bases). V shed 0 bases and J shed 3 bases, with 18 bases lying between them. Germline V gene lookup returns CDR1 LGHNA and CDR2 YSLEER. This CDR3 spans 17 amino acids. The CDR3 bases are TGCGCCAGCAGCCAAGATCTGCCGGGAGTGGTCTACTACGAGCAGTACTTC. Encoded protein: CASSQDLPGVVYYEQYF.

The table lists this clonotype with many counts. This chain joins TRBV7-2 and TRBJ2-7; either TRBD1 or TRBD2 may supply D (5 bases each). The CDR3 totals 15 residues. Germline values: CDR1 SGHTA, CDR2 FQGNSA. Deletions cut 3 bases from V and 3 bases from J, with 15 bases between. CDR3 region: CASSFPGLRVYEQYF. The CDR3 coding sequence is TGTGCCAGCAGCTTCCCGGGGCTAAGGGTCTACGAGCAGTACTTC.

On this clonotype itself: Given a much more abundant clone one base away, this may be a read error. This rearrangement joins TRBV5-6 to TRBJ2-7, with 9 bases identical to TRBD1. CDR3 length: 17 amino acids. The V gene's germline CDR1 is SGHDT and CDR2 YYEEEE. The chain's CDR3 is CTSNRRQGVTKPYEQYF. Written as DNA, the CDR3 is TGTACCAGCAATCGACGACAGGGGGTAACTAAACCCTACGAGCAGTACTTC.

This clonotype has at least ten counts. The chain recombines TRBV19 with TRBJ2-7; D may be TRBD2 (5 bases). This CDR3 has 13 amino acids. Germline V lookup: CDR1 LNHDA, CDR2 SQIVND (reference sequence). Trimming pared 1 base from V and 2 bases from J, leaving 6 bases between. CDR3 in amino acids: CASSIAGTYEQYF. Here the CDR3 DNA reads TGTGCCAGTAGTATAGCGGGGACCTACGAGCAGTACTTC.

This clonotype was counted ten times or more. The chain links TRBV27 to TRBJ2-2; 11 nucleotides agree with TRBD2. Germline trimming cut 9 bases from V and 5 bases from J; bases unmatched to any gene: 11. The CDR3 spans 16 residues. From germline, CDR1 is MNHEY and CDR2 SMNVEV (reference sequence). This CDR3 is CASKLAGALGTGELFF. The CDR3 DNA reads as TGTGCCAGTAAACTAGCGGGGGCTCTGGGGACCGGGGAGCTGTTTTTT.

This clonotype was picked up many times. The chain couples TRBV24-1 to TRBJ2-6, with 8 bases identical to TRBD1. This CDR3 spans 17 amino acids. The germline gives CDR1 KGHDR, CDR2 SFDVKD. The junction had 6 bases not matched to a gene; V was cut back by 3 bases and J by 3 bases. The CDR3 loop is CATSDASGGFGANVLTF. The CDR3 DNA is TGTGCCACCAGTGATGCCTCAGGGGGCTTTGGGGCCAACGTCCTGACTTTC.

Ten or more counts support this clonotype. V usage is TRBV9 and J usage is TRBJ1-6; no definite D call. The CDR3 is 15 residues long. Germline V CDR1 and CDR2: SGDLS, YYNGEE. Trimming stripped 0 bases from V and 3 bases from J, with 7 bases between. CDR3 sequence reads: CASSVGGDYNSPLHF. The CDR3 DNA follows: TGTGCCAGCAGCGTAGGTGGTGACTATAATTCACCCCTCCACTTT.

The V gene is TRBV27, the J gene TRBJ2-1; 7 bases map to TRBD1. CDR1 and CDR2 (germline): MNHEY, SMNVEV (reference sequence). J lost 4 bases, V lost 8 bases, and 5 bases had no gene match. This CDR3 region has 13 residues. This chain's CDR3 is CASGWDRYNEQFF. The CDR3 nucleotides read TGTGCCAGCGGCTGGGACAGATACAATGAGCAGTTCTTC.

This clonotype was seen many times. CDR3 region: CSASVVRIDHEQYF. Here the CDR3 DNA reads TGCAGTGCTAGCGTCGTCAGAATCGACCACGAGCAGTACTTC. This sequence joins TRBV20-1 and TRBJ2-7; D ambiguous. The CDR3 runs to 14 residues. Germline V gives CDR1 DFQATT, CDR2 SNEGSKA (reference sequence). The V end was cut by 3 bases, the J end by 5 bases, with 17 bases between.

The table lists this clonotype with a few counts. The chain couples TRBV27 to TRBJ2-1; 8 bases match TRBD2. Germline CDR1 MNHEY, CDR2 SMNVEV (reference sequence). The CDR3 is 15 residues long. V lost 2 bases and J lost 4; bases outside the gene matches: 4. Here the CDR3 reads CASSLIIAGYNEQFF. CDR3 sequence (DNA): TGTGCCAGCAGTTTAATAATAGCGGGATACAATGAGCAGTTCTTC.